This TCR beta chain was documented in a study of lymphopenia after photon versus proton radiotherapy. This clone was seen once. Its antigen is as yet unknown. V lost 4 bases to trimming and J lost 1 base, with 7 bases between them. Germline assignment: CDR1 MNHEY and CDR2 SMNVEV (reference sequence). The CDR3 is 14 residues long. Study results and caveats: Post-nadir diversity loss with photons came from oligoclonal expansion, particularly CD8+ Temra cells.

The assay was immunoSEQ multiplex PCR, and TCRdb's table has in-frame clones only and misses some. Of about 160,000 clones in the sample, about nine tenths were seen once. This receptor was obtained from a man between 45 and 60 years old with gastric cancer. The sequencing here drew on peripheral blood, taken from a patient treated with photon-based radiotherapy. The V and J genes are TRBV27 and TRBJ2-2; D unresolved. Written as DNA, the CDR3 is TGTGCCAGCAGTTCAGAACTGAACACCGGGGAGCTGTTTTTT. Protein product: CASSSELNTGELFF.